This section outlines one T cell receptor beta chain sequence together with its context. Participants were aged roughly 18 to 90 years, lived in roughly 23 US areas, and enrolled virtually. Which cohort a participant joined came from the clinical history participants gave. The data were taken from a study of blood T cell repertoires in COVID-19. Across the whole study: The analysed material was cDNA or gDNA that came from T cells, B-cell-depleted T cells, or PBMCs.

The ends were cut back, 8 bases at V and 0 bases at J, with 13 bases in the middle. This CDR3 region has 14 residues. CDR1 and CDR2 (germline): SEHNR, FQNEAQ (reference sequence). Source study methods: Scientists estimated how many nucleated cells there were by amplifying reference gene primers. Clones were read by immunoSEQ multiplex PCR, and TCRdb kept only the in-frame ones, dropping some. V and J calls and clone size come straight from that table; D and trimming were deduced from the DNA. The repertoire has 300,000 to 500,000 clones, over 75% of them found once; the top ten carry approximately 2%.

Material for sequencing was PBMCs or T cells enriched from blood (not recorded which). V is TRBV7-9 and J is TRBJ1-1; weak D call: TRBD1 (5 bases). The clonotype was recovered from a woman aged 40 to 50 with acute COVID-19. The CDR3 spells CASVYGGVNTEAFF. The CDR3 bases are TGTGCCAGCGTCTACGGGGGGGTGAACACTGAAGCTTTCTTT. Full variable domain (rest looked up from reference TRBV7-9 and TRBJ1-1): DTGVSQNPRHKITKRGQNVTFRCDPISEHNRLYWYRQTLGQGPEFLTYFQNEAQLEKSRLLSDRFSAERPKGSFSTLEIQRTEQGDSAMYLCASVYGGVNTEAFFGQGTRLTVV.